This entry is about one T cell receptor beta chain. The data originate from a study of early T cells in non-severe SARS-CoV-2 infection. About the research overall: Unsorted whole-blood RNA was sequenced in bulk, leaving chains unpaired.

Germline V gene data show CDR1 as DFQATT and CDR2 as SNEGSKA (reference sequence). V was pared by 3 bases and J by 3 bases, with 14 bases of the junction left unmatched. The CDR3 extends over 16 amino acids. Separate cDNA molecules each had unique molecular identifiers attached to them. Each CDR3 protein gets one entry after TCRdb re-called the 5' RACE reads with MiXCR. The sample has tens of thousands of distinct CDR3 sequences; over 4% are singletons. This TCR was sampled from an adult who was a healthcare worker with PCR-confirmed SARS-CoV-2 infection or an uninfected control (not recorded which). This chain links TRBV20-1 with TRBJ2-7, with 7 bases lining up with TRBD2. Sequencing was carried out using whole blood. CDR3 sequence: CSASPQERGDIYEQYF. For the CDR3, the DNA is TGCAGTGCTAGCCCCCAGGAGCGGGGAGACATCTACGAGCAGTACTTC.